The T cell receptor beta chain described here comes from a study of Ad26.COV2.S vaccination and SARS-CoV-2 variants. At the level of the study: This donor came from the COV1001 trial of Ad26.COV2.S. Overall study results and limits: Vaccinees and placebo recipients showed similar non-spike TCR breadth. Total T cell responses were possibly underestimated by TCR breadth and depth analyses.

Only in-frame clones appear in the TCRdb table, and some are missing; sequencing was by immunoSEQ multiplex PCR. The sample lists about 410,000 clones, approximately 92% occurring once. The V end was cut by 0 bases, the J end by 3 bases, with 15 bases between. From germline, CDR1 is SGHRS and CDR2 YFSETQ. This CDR3 spans 17 amino acids. This clone was observed a single time. The target antigen is unknown. Treatment indicated: around 19 received Ad26.COV2.S at low or high dose, single or two shots; 5 received placebo; per-sample allocation not given. Each sample was drawn 63 days after the first injection (of vaccine or placebo).

The TCR sequence derives from a person aged 18 to 59 who received the Ad26.COV2.S COVID-19 vaccine or a placebo. The sample consisted of peripheral blood, taken in a trial of Ad26.COV2.S vaccine versus placebo. The chain combines TRBV5-1 with TRBJ2-2; a possible D gene is TRBD2 (5 bases). The CDR3 here is CASSLGGLGEYTGELFF. CDR3 in DNA: TGCGCCAGCAGCTTGGGGGGTCTCGGGGAATACACCGGGGAGCTGTTTTTT.